This T cell receptor beta chain was found in a study of blood T cell repertoires in COVID-19. Study as a whole: Whether acute or convalescent, the COVID-19 samples came from the United States, Italy and Spain. Sample material is recorded as cDNA or gDNA derived from T cells, B-cell-depleted T cells, or PBMCs.

Per the authors' pipeline: Using reference gene primer amplification, nucleated cell counts were estimated. The repertoire was sequenced with immunoSEQ multiplex PCR; TCRdb's copy has only in-frame clones and lacks some. V and J calls plus clone size are reproduced from that table; the DNA served to infer D and trimming. The sample has about 44,000 clones, more than 70% seen once. This receptor was taken from a woman between 70 and 85 years old with acute or convalescent COVID-19. The sample taken for sequencing was peripheral blood.

This CDR3 is CASSYSGGRAVSEQFF. DNA of the CDR3: TGTGCCAGCAGTTACTCGGGTGGGAGGGCCGTGAGTGAGCAGTTCTTC. The chain links TRBV6-5 to TRBJ2-1; 7 bases line up with TRBD2. Germline V lookup: CDR1 MNHEY, CDR2 SVGAGI. There are 16 residues in the CDR3. V shed 0 bases and J 9 bases; nucleotides not matched to a gene: 11.